A single sample is the source of the 17 T cell receptor beta chains below, sequenced in a study of T cells in Graves' hyperthyroidism and ophthalmopathy. RNA transcripts gave rise to amplified TCR beta CDR3 regions. The HTBI primer set was used in a first-round RT-PCR of the TCR CDR3. From the multiplex PCR reads, TCRdb called clonotypes with MiXCR, one entry per CDR3 protein. Among 480,000 or so distinct CDR3 sequences listed, approximately 15% were seen once. The sample taken for sequencing was blood. The receptors were gathered from a woman in her late teens or twenties with Graves' hyperthyroidism.

This clonotype turned up a few times. The chain carries TRBV11-3 and TRBJ2-3; maybe TRBD1 (5 bases). V shed 0 bases and J shed 8 bases, with 12 bases lying between them. This CDR3 has 14 amino acids. CDR1 SGHNT and CDR2 YENEEA come from the germline V gene. DNA for the CDR3: TGTGCCAGCAGCTTAGATGCAGGGTGGGTTACGCAGTATTTT. Translating gives CASSLDAGWVTQYF.

This clonotype occurred many times. This chain uses TRBV11-2 with TRBJ2-7; D unresolved. The CDR3 totals 15 residues. V lost 5 bases and J 2 bases, leaving 16 bases between the germline ends. Germline V gene lookup returns CDR1 SGHAT and CDR2 FQNNGV. This CDR3 is CASSQTPAGPYEQYV. CDR3 bases: TGTGCCAGCAGCCAGACCCCCGCCGGTCCCTACGAGCAGTACGTC.

Ten or more counts support this clonotype. This chain connects TRBV5-1 to TRBJ2-2; D might be TRBD2 (5 bases). Germline values: CDR1 SGHRS, CDR2 YFSETQ. The CDR3 loop spans 14 amino acids. Between the trimmed V and J ends, which lost 3 bases and 7 bases, there was a span of 13 bases. CDR3 sequence (DNA): TGCGCCAGCAGCTCTTTAGCGTCGGACGGGGAGCTGTTTTTT. It codes for CASSSLASDGELFF.

This clonotype came up a few times. The rearrangement links TRBV7-2 to TRBJ1-2, with a weak D call TRBD1 (5 bases). With 8 bases removed from V and 4 bases from J, the gap between germline ends came to 11 bases. Germline V lookup: CDR1 SGHTA, CDR2 FQGNSA. This CDR3 has 12 amino acids. CDR3 coding DNA: TGTGCCAGCGGAGGGGAGGGCTATGGCTACACCTTC. This gives the protein CASGGEGYGYTF.

There are many counts of this clonotype. The chain links TRBV29-1 to TRBJ2-7, with D perhaps TRBD1 (6 bases). The ends were cut back, 2 bases at V and 3 bases at J, with 8 bases in the middle. The CDR3 is 12 residues long. Germline values: CDR1 SQVTM, CDR2 ANQGSEA. This CDR3 is CSVEIQGYEQYF. In nucleotides, the CDR3 is TGCAGCGTTGAAATACAGGGCTACGAGCAGTACTTC.

The chain combines TRBV11-1 with TRBJ2-1; D is perhaps TRBD2 (7 bases). Germline V gene lookup returns CDR1 SGHAT and CDR2 FQDESV (reference sequence). Deletions cut 6 bases from V and 7 bases from J, with 19 bases between. The CDR3 extends over 15 amino acids. CDR3 DNA: TGTGCCAGCAGTTCTAGCGGCCTCCAGGGGAATGAGCAGTTCTTC. It specifies CASSSSGLQGNEQFF.

This clonotype was recorded many times. The chain links TRBV12-3 or TRBV12-4 to TRBJ2-3, with 8 bases identical to TRBD1. CDR3 length: 14 amino acids. The V segment lost 6 bases and the J segment 2 bases; nucleotides outside the gene matches: 4. The CDR3 sequence is CASRDRVATDTQYF. CDR3 sequence (DNA): TGTGCCAGCAGGGACAGGGTGGCCACAGATACGCAGTATTTT.

A word on this clonotype: Just one base apart from a much larger clone, this may be a read error. The chain links TRBV13 to TRBJ1-1; tentative D call: TRBD1 (6 bases). There are 14 residues in the CDR3. Germline values: CDR1 PRHDT, CDR2 FYEKMQ (reference sequence). Trimming removed 4 bases from V and 5 bases from J, with 14 bases in between. The CDR3 DNA sequence: TGTGCCAGCAGCTCAGGGGTCCTAAAGACTGAAGCTTTCTTT. Translated: CASSSGVLKTEAFF.

This clonotype appeared a few times. The chain employs TRBV2 and TRBJ1-5, with unresolved D. The CDR3 length is 14 residues. The V end was cut by 1 base, the J end by 7 bases, with 11 bases between. CDR1 and CDR2 from the germline V gene are SNHLY and FYNNEI. The CDR3 here is CASSEVGPEQPQHF. CDR3 sequence (DNA): TGTGCCAGCAGTGAAGTCGGACCCGAGCAGCCCCAGCATTTT.

This rearrangement joins TRBV14 to TRBJ2-7; D possibly corresponds to TRBD2 (6 bases). V was cut by 4 bases and J by 6 bases, with 19 bases left in between. This CDR3 contains 15 residues. Germline V gives CDR1 SGHDN, CDR2 FVKESK. CDR3 in DNA: TGTGCCAGCAGCCGCCCGGGACTGGGAGGCTCCGAGCAGTACTTC. The encoded protein is CASSRPGLGGSEQYF.

This clonotype was observed at least ten times. This rearrangement joins TRBV5-1 to TRBJ2-3; no clear D. The CDR3 contains 14 residues. Germline V gene lookup returns CDR1 SGHRS and CDR2 YFSETQ. Trimming took 1 base from V and 4 from J, leaving 10 bases between them. CDR3 protein: CASSLLTEADTQYF. As DNA, the CDR3 is TGCGCCAGCAGCTTGCTTACAGAGGCAGATACGCAGTATTTT.

Ten or more counts support this clonotype. The gene calls are TRBV6-1 and TRBJ2-5; the D gene is possibly TRBD2 (6 bases). The CDR3 is 14 amino acids. V gave up 7 bases and J gave up 4 bases, with 16 bases separating them. CDR1 is MNHNS, CDR2 SASEGT, per germline. CDR3 loop: CASTPGYGGETQYF. DNA of the CDR3: TGTGCCAGCACCCCAGGGTACGGGGGAGAGACCCAGTACTTC.

This clonotype was seen many times. The chain has TRBV5-1 and TRBJ2-7; 10 positions agree with TRBD1. Germline CDR1 is SGHRS and CDR2 is YFSETQ. V lost 3 bases to trimming and J lost 7 bases; unmatched junction nucleotides: 7. This CDR3 is 14 amino acids long. The CDR3 is CASSSGTGVREQYF. The DNA of the CDR3 is TGCGCCAGCAGCTCCGGGACAGGGGTACGGGAGCAGTACTTC.

For this clonotype: Germline and junction disagree at one end, which may indicate a read error. V gene TRBV10-3 combines with J gene TRBJ2-5; the D is unclear. Germline assignment: CDR1 ENHRY and CDR2 SYGVKD. The CDR3 consists of 13 residues. Here the CDR3 DNA reads TGTGCCAGCAGTTTGACGGACCAAGAGACCCAGTACTTC. Residues: CASSLTDQETQYF.

This clonotype came up many times. CDR3: CATSENLRSEAFF. The CDR3 nucleotides read TGTGCCACCAGTGAAAACCTTCGGTCTGAAGCTTTCTTT. The chain links TRBV24-1 to TRBJ1-1; D uncertain. Germline assignment: CDR1 KGHDR and CDR2 SFDVKD. This CDR3 spans 13 amino acids. Deletions cut 4 bases from V and 6 bases from J, with 11 bases between.

This clonotype occurred many times. The CDR3 is CASSTGTETEAFF. CDR3 coding DNA: TGTGCCAGTAGTACCGGAACAGAGACTGAAGCTTTCTTT. This chain connects TRBV19 to TRBJ1-1; D unresolved. V gave up 4 bases and J gave up 5 bases, with 11 bases separating them. Germline CDR1 is LNHDA and CDR2 is SQIVND (reference sequence). CDR3 length equals 13 residues.

This chain links TRBV9 with TRBJ2-3; 11 bases agree with TRBD2. This CDR3 spans 15 amino acids. The V and J ends lost 6 bases and 6 bases, in that order; junction bases with no gene match: 9. The V gene's germline CDR1 is SGDLS and CDR2 YYNGEE. This CDR3 reads CASNPTSGRLDTQYF. DNA for the CDR3: TGTGCCAGCAACCCCACTAGCGGGAGATTGGATACGCAGTATTTT.